This TCR beta chain is drawn from a study of shared clonotypes between healthy human individuals. Germline CDR1 reads MGHRA; CDR2 reads YSYEKL. V shed 0 bases, J shed 8 bases, and the junction held 9 bases outside the gene matches. The CDR3 runs to 15 residues. Clones were sequenced by immunoSEQ multiplex PCR, and TCRdb holds only the in-frame ones, with some missing. Found here are around 550,000 clones, approximately 95% of them singletons; the top ten hold 0.06%. The genes are TRBV4-1 and TRBJ1-2, with 7 positions matching TRBD1. The specimen was naive CD4+ T cells sorted from blood. Subset meaning: CD45RA+ positively selected. The sequence derives from a woman aged 30 to 39 in good health. The CDR3 nucleotides read TGCGCCAGCAGCCAAGAGGGACAGTTACTACGCGGCTACACCTTC. Its translation is CASSQEGQLLRGYTF.